The rows below give T cell receptor beta chains drawn from one sample of a study of blood T cell repertoires in COVID-19. The method was immunoSEQ multiplex PCR; TCRdb's version includes in-frame clones alone and lacks a portion of them. The sample holds 250,000 to 300,000 clones, approximately 88% seen once. Sequences were obtained from peripheral blood. Receptors were obtained from a man aged 45-65 years with acute or convalescent COVID-19. Each CDR3 is given with its conserved first and last residue. Fields, in order: D gene, V gene, J gene, clone size, CDR3 DNA, CDR3 protein. A D gene is named only where the DNA matches it firmly. Size values are once, few and many counts, or a class for expanded clones, and some rows have none.

.	TRBV19	TRBJ2-5	.	TGTGCCAGTAGTCCGGGAGAGGAACAGACCCAGTACTTC	CASSPGEEQTQYF
TRBD1	TRBV6-5	TRBJ1-2	.	TGTGCCAGCAGTCAGGACAGGGGGCAGAATGGCTACACCTTC	CASSQDRGQNGYTF
.	TRBV5-1	TRBJ2-7	.	TGCGCCAGCAGCCAGCGACAGGGACTGTCGGCCTACGAGCAGTACTTC	CASSQRQGLSAYEQYF
TRBD1	TRBV7-9	TRBJ2-2	once	TGTGCCAGCAGCTCAAACCCGACAGGGTCCACCGGGGAGCTGTTTTTT	CASSSNPTGSTGELFF
TRBD1	TRBV7-9	TRBJ2-7	.	TGTGCCAGCAGCTTAGCGTCGGGGCAGGGGGCTGACGAGCAGTACTTC	CASSLASGQGADEQYF
TRBD1	TRBV14	TRBJ1-2	.	TGTGCCAGCAGCCGAGGACAGGGGACCAACTATGGCTACACCTTC	CASSRGQGTNYGYTF
.	TRBV5-1	TRBJ1-6	.	TGCGCCAGCAGCTTTGGAGATTTAGGTTCACCCCTCCACTTT	CASSFGDLGSPLHF
.	TRBV3-1/TRBV3-2	TRBJ1-2	.	TGTGCCAGCAGCCAAGTTTCGGGGGATGGCTACACCTTC	CASSQVSGDGYTF
.	TRBV2	TRBJ2-5	.	TGTGCCAGCAAAGGACAGATTCAAGAGACCCAGTACTTC	CASKGQIQETQYF
.	TRBV14	TRBJ1-1	few	TGTGCCAGCAGCTCCCTTGATACCGGGGGGGTCACTGAAGCTTTCTTT	CASSSLDTGGVTEAFF
.	TRBV14	TRBJ1-2	.	TGTGCCAGCAGCCTCGACTTGCTTGGGGGCTACACCTTC	CASSLDLLGGYTF